The T cell receptor (beta chain) under discussion was sequenced for a study of cytomegalovirus exposure and HLA in healthy donors. Primers: 60 Vbeta forward and 13 Jbeta reverse. Here immunoSEQ multiplex PCR was the method, and the copy in TCRdb shows in-frame clones only, minus some. The sample has 95,000 to 100,000 clones, about four fifths seen once. As for this clone: The target antigen is unknown.

Overall study findings and caveats: 16,951 TCR beta sequences were associated with HLA alleles at 0.05 false discovery rate in a later analysis.

The sequencing sample was made of PBMCs. The TCR comes from a human donor in good health.

CDR3 loop: CASSHSLLAGDLARSTDTQYF. In nucleotides, the CDR3 is TGTGCCAGCAGCCACTCCCTCTTGGCGGGGGACCTCGCACGGAGCACAGATACGCAGTATTTT. The V and J genes are TRBV4-2 and TRBJ2-3, with 7 bases lining up with TRBD2. The J segment lost 0 bases and the V segment lost 3 bases, leaving 21 bases of the junction unmatched. This CDR3 comprises 21 residues. CDR1 is LGHNA and CDR2 is YNFKEQ in the germline V gene.